Each of the 26 T cell receptor beta chains below was sequenced from the same sample in a study of lymphopenia after photon versus proton radiotherapy. Profiling relied on immunoSEQ multiplex PCR, and the TCRdb table lists in-frame clones only, not all of them. The table lists over 20,000 clones, less than 90% of them singletons. The material was peripheral blood, obtained from a patient treated with photon-based radiotherapy. Receptors originate from a woman between 45 and 65 years old with pancreatic cancer.

J is TRBJ1-5 and V is TRBV5-8; 9 bases align to TRBD1. CDR3 length: 14 amino acids. V trimming: 3 bases; J trimming: 7 bases; junction bases outside the gene matches: 5. Germline values: CDR1 SGHTS, CDR2 YDEGEE. The CDR3 region has the DNA TGTGCCAGCAGCTCCAGGGACAGGGACCAGCCCCAGCATTTT. Translated: CASSSRDRDQPQHF.

This sequence joins TRBV30 and TRBJ2-1, with 9 bases aligning to TRBD1. V was pared by 1 base and J by 3 bases, with 1 base of the junction left unmatched. This CDR3 comprises 14 residues. The germline V gene encodes CDR1 GTSNPN and CDR2 SVGIG (reference sequence). The CDR3 DNA is TGTGCCTGGAGTGGGGGACAGGGCTACAATGAGCAGTTCTTC. It codes for CAWSGGQGYNEQFF. The full variable domain, with the rest looked up from reference TRBV30 and TRBJ2-1, is SQTIHQWPATLVQPVGSPLSLECTVEGTSNPNLYWYRQAAGRGLQLLFYSVGIGQISSEVPQNLSASRPQDRQFILSSKKLLLSDSGFYLCAWSGGQGYNEQFFGPGTRLTVL.

This rearrangement joins TRBV19 to TRBJ1-1; D uncertain. Trimming shortened V by 5 bases and J by 5 bases, and 3 bases separated the two germline ends. CDR1 is LNHDA and CDR2 is SQIVND in the germline V gene (reference sequence). CDR3 length: 10 residues. Here the CDR3 reads CASSRTEAFF. In DNA, the CDR3 is TGTGCCAGTAGTCGGACTGAAGCTTTCTTT.

This sequence joins TRBV28 and TRBJ1-1; D gene unclear. The V gene lost 2 bases and the J gene lost 11 bases, with 15 bases spanning the gap. Germline V lookup: CDR1 MDHEN, CDR2 SYDVKM. The CDR3 loop spans 13 amino acids. In nucleotides, the CDR3 is TGTGCCAGCAGTTTAGGGTTAAGGCAGAATGCTTTCTTT. Its translation is CASSLGLRQNAFF. The full variable domain, completed using reference TRBV28 and TRBJ1-1, is DVKVTQSSRYLVKRTGEKVFLECVQDMDHENMFWYRQDPGLGLRLIYFSYDVKMKEKGDIPEGYSVSREKKERFSLILESASTNQTSMYLCASSLGLRQNAFFGQGTRLTVV.

The chain employs TRBV28 and TRBJ2-7, with 10 bases that match TRBD1. The CDR3 sequence is 14 residues long. Trimming cost V 3 bases and J 2 bases; bases outside gene matches: 1. CDR1 and CDR2 from the germline V gene are MDHEN and SYDVKM. The CDR3 spells CASSFGTGAYEQYF. CDR3 nucleotide sequence: TGTGCCAGCAGTTTCGGGACAGGGGCCTACGAGCAGTACTTC. Drawing the rest from reference TRBV28 and TRBJ2-7, the complete variable domain is DVKVTQSSRYLVKRTGEKVFLECVQDMDHENMFWYRQDPGLGLRLIYFSYDVKMKEKGDIPEGYSVSREKKERFSLILESASTNQTSMYLCASSFGTGAYEQYFGPGTRLTVT.

The chain uses TRBV28 and TRBJ1-6; 11 bases line up with TRBD1. The trim removed 3 bases at V and 5 bases at J, leaving 3 bases unmatched. The CDR3 extends over 16 amino acids. CDR1 MDHEN and CDR2 SYDVKM come from the germline V gene. The CDR3 region has the DNA TGTGCCAGCAGTTTTGGACAGGGGGCGAATAATTCACCCCTCCACTTT. The encoded protein is CASSFGQGANNSPLHF.

This clone came up once. The chain uses TRBV30 and TRBJ1-4, with D perhaps TRBD1 (6 bases). Per germline, CDR1 GTSNPN and CDR2 SVGIG (reference sequence). V was trimmed by 0 bases and J by 7 bases, leaving 9 bases between them. The CDR3 consists of 13 residues. This CDR3 reads CAWSVAGVEKLFF. The CDR3 bases are TGTGCCTGGAGTGTAGCAGGGGTTGAAAAACTGTTTTTT.

V usage is TRBV7-9 and J usage is TRBJ2-2, with 8 bases aligning to TRBD1. CDR1 SEHNR and CDR2 FQNEAQ come from the germline V gene (reference sequence). The CDR3 runs to 15 residues. V shed 10 bases, J shed 4 bases, and the junction held 11 bases outside the gene matches. DNA for the CDR3: TGTGCCACTAACCAGGGACAGGATACCACCGGGGAGCTGTTTTTT. Protein: CATNQGQDTTGELFF.

The chain is built from TRBV11-2 and TRBJ2-7; D unclear. This CDR3 has 10 amino acids. V was pared by 9 bases and J by 4 bases, with 7 bases between. Germline CDR1 is SGHAT and CDR2 is FQNNGV. The CDR3 loop reads CASRDYEQYF. The DNA of the CDR3 is TGTGCCAGTCGTGATTACGAGCAGTACTTC.

This clone has a single count. The chain has TRBV28 and TRBJ2-2; D is undetermined. The germline V and J ends were trimmed by 7 bases and 8 bases, with 20 bases remaining between them. From germline, CDR1 is MDHEN and CDR2 SYDVKM. The CDR3 is 15 amino acids. The CDR3 nucleotides are TGTGCCAGCATTAACGGACGGGCCCTGGTTGGGGAGCTGTTTTTT. Its translation is CASINGRALVGELFF. Together with reference TRBV28 and TRBJ2-2, the CDR3 gives the full variable domain: DVKVTQSSRYLVKRTGEKVFLECVQDMDHENMFWYRQDPGLGLRLIYFSYDVKMKEKGDIPEGYSVSREKKERFSLILESASTNQTSMYLCASINGRALVGELFFGEGSRLTVL.

V gene TRBV30 combines with J gene TRBJ1-1, with no clear D. CDR3 length: 12 amino acids. Per germline, CDR1 GTSNPN and CDR2 SVGIG (reference sequence). Trimming cost V 8 bases and J 5 bases, with 15 bases left between them. CDR3 loop: CATAGKRTEAFF. CDR3 in DNA: TGTGCCACGGCTGGGAAAAGGACTGAAGCTTTCTTT.

The rearrangement uses TRBV6-1 and TRBJ1-3, with TRBD1 matching over 8 bases. V shed 7 bases, J shed 4 bases, and the junction held 6 bases outside the gene matches. This CDR3 is built from 14 residues. The germline V gene encodes CDR1 MNHNS and CDR2 SASEGT. The CDR3 DNA is TGTGCCAGCATCCAGGGGGCTGGGGGAAACACCATATATTTT. Translation: CASIQGAGGNTIYF.

This sequence joins TRBV7-9 and TRBJ1-3; no clear D. Trimming left V 6 bases short and J 4 bases short, with 10 bases between. From germline, CDR1 is SEHNR and CDR2 FQNEAQ (reference sequence). The CDR3 sequence is 13 residues long. This CDR3 is CASSTGYGNTIYF. CDR3 nucleotide sequence: TGTGCCAGCAGTACCGGGTACGGAAACACCATATATTTT.

This clone appeared once. This chain joins TRBV19 and TRBJ2-2; D is possibly TRBD2 (5 bases). The germline gives CDR1 LNHDA, CDR2 SQIVND (reference sequence). The length of the CDR3 is 13 residues. Deletions cut 7 bases from V and 6 bases from J, with 12 bases between. CDR3 bases: TGTGCCAGTAAGAGGGTAGAATCCGGGGAGCTGTTTTTT. Translating it yields CASKRVESGELFF.

This clone was seen once. The chain uses TRBV5-5 and TRBJ2-7; 7 bases line up with TRBD1. Germline V gene sequence: CDR1 SGHKS, CDR2 YYEKEE (reference sequence). Trimming removed 4 bases from V and 2 bases from J; junction bases left unmatched: 15. This CDR3 spans 17 amino acids. The CDR3 loop reads CASSIARDSSDAYEQYF. CDR3 DNA: TGTGCCAGCAGCATCGCCCGGGACAGCAGTGACGCCTACGAGCAGTACTTC.

V is TRBV5-4 and J is TRBJ2-3; no clear D gene. Germline loops: CDR1 SGHNT, CDR2 YYREEE (reference sequence). This CDR3 is 14 amino acids long. V lost 4 bases to trimming and J lost 0 bases, with 9 bases between them. CDR3 residues: CASSLEGSTDTQYF. CDR3 sequence (DNA): TGTGCCAGCAGCCTGGAAGGTAGCACAGATACGCAGTATTTT.

The chain uses TRBV27 and TRBJ2-1, with TRBD2 matching 13 bases. The V gene end was trimmed by 5 bases and the J gene end by 3 bases; junction bases not matched to a gene: 16. Germline V CDR1 and CDR2: MNHEY, SMNVEV (reference sequence). The CDR3 runs to 20 residues. The chain's CDR3 is CASSPLIPGTSGTDYNEQFF. DNA of the CDR3: TGTGCCAGCAGTCCACTAATACCTGGGACTAGCGGGACGGACTACAATGAGCAGTTCTTC.

The chain combines TRBV4-3 with TRBJ2-4; perhaps TRBD1 as D (5 bases). Trimming took 0 bases from V and 1 from J, leaving 13 bases between them. The CDR3 spans 17 residues. Per the germline V gene, CDR1 is LGHNA and CDR2 is YSLEER. CDR3 region: CASSQDQGHPAKNIQYF. The CDR3 coding sequence is TGCGCCAGCAGCCAAGATCAGGGCCACCCGGCCAAAAACATTCAGTACTTC.

The V and J genes are TRBV5-1 and TRBJ2-7, with 7 bases aligning to TRBD1. The trim removed 3 bases at V and 1 base at J, leaving 4 bases unmatched. CDR3 size: 14 residues. The germline V gene has CDR1 SGHRS and CDR2 YFSETQ. This chain's CDR3 is CASSSDRFSYEQYF. The CDR3 nucleotides are TGCGCCAGCAGCTCGGACAGGTTTTCCTACGAGCAGTACTTC.

This chain joins TRBV2 and TRBJ2-2; 7 bases are a match to TRBD2. Looked up from germline, CDR1 is SNHLY and CDR2 is FYNNEI. This CDR3 has 14 residues. Unmatched junction bases numbered 3, after V lost 7 bases and J lost 1 base. Here the CDR3 reads CASNQRENTGELFF. The CDR3 DNA reads as TGTGCCAGCAATCAGCGGGAGAACACCGGGGAGCTGTTTTTT.

V is TRBV15 and J is TRBJ1-3, with 9 bases matching TRBD1. The germline CDR1 and CDR2 sequences are LNHNV and YYDKDF (reference sequence). The CDR3 is made up of 14 amino acids. Trimming removed 5 bases from V and 4 bases from J; junction bases left unmatched: 3. The CDR3, as DNA: TGTGCCACCAGCGGGACAGGGCCCGGAAACACCATATATTTT. Its translation: CATSGTGPGNTIYF.

This clone was seen just once. At one end the junction does not follow the germline gene, possibly because of a read error. For the CDR3, the DNA is TGTGCCAACAGTACTCCGACAGGGCGAGCCTCCTACGAGCAGTACTTC. This codes for CANSTPTGRASYEQYF. The chain combines TRBV28 with TRBJ2-7; 7 nucleotides agree with TRBD1. The CDR3 extends over 16 amino acids. Germline V gene lookup returns CDR1 MDHEN and CDR2 SYDVKM.

The J gene is TRBJ1-3, the V gene TRBV5-4; D unclear. Germline V lookup: CDR1 SGHNT, CDR2 YYREEE (reference sequence). The CDR3 runs 15 residues. V dropped 0 bases and J dropped 1 base, with 8 bases sitting between them. The CDR3 bases are TGTGCCAGCAGCTTGGCGGGGATATCTGGAAACACCATATATTTT. Translation gives CASSLAGISGNTIYF.

V is TRBV4-2 and J is TRBJ2-3; a weak D match, TRBD2 (6 bases). CDR1 is LGHNA and CDR2 is YNFKEQ in the germline V gene. Trimming left V 4 bases short and J 5 bases short, with 19 bases between. CDR3 length: 16 amino acids. The CDR3 loop reads CASSLGGGAQGDTQYF. The CDR3 DNA reads TGTGCCAGCAGCCTCGGAGGAGGGGCCCAGGGAGATACGCAGTATTTT.

The chain couples TRBV29-1 to TRBJ2-3, with 9 positions matching TRBD2. With 1 base clipped from V and 0 bases from J, the junction kept 5 bases outside the gene matches. Germline CDR1 and CDR2: SQVTM and ANQGSEA. This CDR3 spans 16 amino acids. DNA of the CDR3: TGCAGCGTTGAAGGGACTAGCGCGTCTAGCACAGATACGCAGTATTTT. It specifies CSVEGTSASSTDTQYF.

This rearrangement joins TRBV7-9 to TRBJ2-1, with 8 nucleotides matching TRBD2. This CDR3 has 16 amino acids. Unmatched junction bases numbered 10, after V lost 6 bases and J lost 3 bases. Germline CDR1 is SEHNR and CDR2 is FQNEAQ (reference sequence). The CDR3 DNA follows: TGTGCCAGCAGACACCCTGAGAGCGGGAGCTACAATGAGCAGTTCTTC. Its protein is CASRHPESGSYNEQFF.